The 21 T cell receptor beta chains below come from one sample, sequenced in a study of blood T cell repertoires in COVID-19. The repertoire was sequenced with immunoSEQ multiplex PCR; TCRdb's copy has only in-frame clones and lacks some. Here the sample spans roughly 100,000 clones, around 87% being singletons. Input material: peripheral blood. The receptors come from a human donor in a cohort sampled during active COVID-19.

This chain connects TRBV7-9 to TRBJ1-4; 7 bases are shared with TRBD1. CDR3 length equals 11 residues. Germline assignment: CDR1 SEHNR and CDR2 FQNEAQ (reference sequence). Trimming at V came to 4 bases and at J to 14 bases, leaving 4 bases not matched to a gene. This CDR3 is CASSSTGSLFF. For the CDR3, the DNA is TGTGCCAGCAGCTCGACAGGGTCTCTGTTTTTT.

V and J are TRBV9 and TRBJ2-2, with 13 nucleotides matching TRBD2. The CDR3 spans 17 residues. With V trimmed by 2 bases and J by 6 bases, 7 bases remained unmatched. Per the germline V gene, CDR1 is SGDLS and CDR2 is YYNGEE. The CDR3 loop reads CASSVLLGTSGAGELFF. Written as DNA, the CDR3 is TGTGCCAGCAGCGTCCTTCTAGGGACTAGCGGGGCCGGGGAGCTGTTTTTT.

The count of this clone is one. CDR3 in DNA: TGTGCCAGCAGCGTAGAAGGGGCTGGGGAGGATGAGCAGTTCTTC. Its protein product is CASSVEGAGEDEQFF. V and J are TRBV9 and TRBJ2-1; possibly TRBD2 for D (6 bases). Trimming removed 0 bases from V and 8 bases from J, with 15 bases in between. From germline, CDR1 is SGDLS and CDR2 YYNGEE. The CDR3 extends over 15 amino acids.

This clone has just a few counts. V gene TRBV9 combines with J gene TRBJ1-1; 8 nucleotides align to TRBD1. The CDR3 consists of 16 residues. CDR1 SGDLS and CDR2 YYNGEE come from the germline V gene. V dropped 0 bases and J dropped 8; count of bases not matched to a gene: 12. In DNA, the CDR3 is TGTGCCAGCAGCGTAGTGAGGTCAGGGGGCGCGACCGAAGCTTTCTTT. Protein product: CASSVVRSGGATEAFF. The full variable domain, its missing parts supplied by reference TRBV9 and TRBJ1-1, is DSGVTQTPKHLITATGQRVTLRCSPRSGDLSVYWYQQSLDQGLQFLIQYYNGEERAKGNILERFSAQQFPDLHSELNLSSLELGDSALYFCASSVVRSGGATEAFFGQGTRLTVV.

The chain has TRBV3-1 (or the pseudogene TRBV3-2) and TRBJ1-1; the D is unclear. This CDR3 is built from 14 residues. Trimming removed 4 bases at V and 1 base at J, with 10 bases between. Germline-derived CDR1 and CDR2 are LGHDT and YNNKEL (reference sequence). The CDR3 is CASSLPTPNTEAFF. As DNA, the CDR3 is TGTGCCAGCAGCCTGCCAACACCGAACACTGAAGCTTTCTTT.

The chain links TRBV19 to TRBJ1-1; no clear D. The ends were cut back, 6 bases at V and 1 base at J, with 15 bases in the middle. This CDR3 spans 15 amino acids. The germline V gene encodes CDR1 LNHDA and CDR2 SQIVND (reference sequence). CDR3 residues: CASSYNTRGNTEAFF. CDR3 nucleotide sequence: TGTGCCAGTAGCTACAACACCAGAGGGAACACTGAAGCTTTCTTT.

The CDR3 sequence is CASSQTGNEQFF. For the CDR3, the DNA is TGTGCCAGCAGCCAAACAGGGAATGAGCAGTTCTTC. The rearrangement links TRBV7-3 to TRBJ2-1; weak D call: TRBD1 (6 bases). The CDR3 has 12 amino acids. With 5 bases removed from V and 7 bases from J, the gap between germline ends came to 9 bases. CDR1 is SGHTA, CDR2 FQGTGA, per germline.

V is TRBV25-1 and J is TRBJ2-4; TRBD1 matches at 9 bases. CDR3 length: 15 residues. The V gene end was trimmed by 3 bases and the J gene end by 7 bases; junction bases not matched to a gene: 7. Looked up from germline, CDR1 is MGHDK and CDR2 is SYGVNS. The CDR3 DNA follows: TGTGCCAGCAGTGACCCTGGGACAGGGAAGAACATTCAGTACTTC. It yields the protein CASSDPGTGKNIQYF.

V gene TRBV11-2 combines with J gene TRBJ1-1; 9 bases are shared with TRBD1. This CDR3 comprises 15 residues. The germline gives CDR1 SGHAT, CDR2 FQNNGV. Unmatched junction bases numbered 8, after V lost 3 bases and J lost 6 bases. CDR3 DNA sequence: TGTGCCAGCAGCTTCTCGGGACAGGGAGGGGCTGAAGCTTTCTTT. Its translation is CASSFSGQGGAEAFF.

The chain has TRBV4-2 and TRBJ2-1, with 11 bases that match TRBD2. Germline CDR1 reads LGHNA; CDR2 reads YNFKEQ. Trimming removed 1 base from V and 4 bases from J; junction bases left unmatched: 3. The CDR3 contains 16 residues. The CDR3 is CASSQALAGVYNEQFF. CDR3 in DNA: TGTGCCAGCAGCCAAGCACTAGCGGGAGTTTACAATGAGCAGTTCTTC.

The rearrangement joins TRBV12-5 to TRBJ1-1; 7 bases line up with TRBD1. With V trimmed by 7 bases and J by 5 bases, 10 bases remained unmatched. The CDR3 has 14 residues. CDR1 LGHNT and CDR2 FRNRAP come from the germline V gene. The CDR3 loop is CASDPGQVETEAFF. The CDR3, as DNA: TGTGCTAGTGACCCCGGACAGGTCGAAACTGAAGCTTTCTTT.

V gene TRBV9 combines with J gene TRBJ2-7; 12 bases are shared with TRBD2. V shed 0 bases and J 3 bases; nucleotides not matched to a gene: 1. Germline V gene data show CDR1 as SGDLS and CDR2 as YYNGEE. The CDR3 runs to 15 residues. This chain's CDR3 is CASSVGTSGVYEQYF. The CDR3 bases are TGTGCCAGCAGCGTAGGGACTAGCGGGGTCTACGAGCAGTACTTC.

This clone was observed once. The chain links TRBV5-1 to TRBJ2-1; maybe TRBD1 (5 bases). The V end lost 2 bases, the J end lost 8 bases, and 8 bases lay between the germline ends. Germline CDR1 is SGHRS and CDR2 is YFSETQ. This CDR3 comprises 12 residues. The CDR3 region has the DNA TGCGCCAGCAGCTTAGGGGAACATGAGCAGTTCTTC. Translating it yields CASSLGEHEQFF.

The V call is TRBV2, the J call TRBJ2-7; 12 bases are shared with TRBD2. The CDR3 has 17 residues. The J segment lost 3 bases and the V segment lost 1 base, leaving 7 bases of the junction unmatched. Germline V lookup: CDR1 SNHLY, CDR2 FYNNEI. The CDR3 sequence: CASSEGFGLAGIYEQYF. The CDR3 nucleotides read TGTGCCAGCAGTGAAGGCTTCGGACTAGCGGGAATCTACGAGCAGTACTTC.

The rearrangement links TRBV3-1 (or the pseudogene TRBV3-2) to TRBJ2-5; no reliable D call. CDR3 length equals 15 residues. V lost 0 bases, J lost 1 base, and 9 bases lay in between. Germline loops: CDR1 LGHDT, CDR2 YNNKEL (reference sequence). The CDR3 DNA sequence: TGTGCCAGCAGCCAAGATTTATCGTCCCAAGAGACCCAGTACTTC. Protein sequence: CASSQDLSSQETQYF.

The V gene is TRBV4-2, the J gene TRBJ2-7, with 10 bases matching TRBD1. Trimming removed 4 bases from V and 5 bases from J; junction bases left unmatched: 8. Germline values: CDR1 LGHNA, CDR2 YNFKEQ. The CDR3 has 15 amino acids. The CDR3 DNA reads TGTGCCAGCAGCCGCCGGCCGGGACAGGGGAACGAGCAGTACTTC. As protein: CASSRRPGQGNEQYF.

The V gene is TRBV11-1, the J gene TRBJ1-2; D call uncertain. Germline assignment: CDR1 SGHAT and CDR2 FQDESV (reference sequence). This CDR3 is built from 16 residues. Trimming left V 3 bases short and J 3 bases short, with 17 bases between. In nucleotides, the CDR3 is TGTGCCAGCAGCTTTGGAGCGGGCCCTGGGGACTATGGCTACACCTTC. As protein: CASSFGAGPGDYGYTF.

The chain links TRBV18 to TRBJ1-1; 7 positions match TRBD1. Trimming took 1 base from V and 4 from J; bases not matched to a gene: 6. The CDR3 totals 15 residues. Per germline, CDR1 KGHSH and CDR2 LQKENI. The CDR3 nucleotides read TGTGCCAGCTCACCACTGGAGGGGGCCCTCACTGAAGCTTTCTTT. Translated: CASSPLEGALTEAFF.

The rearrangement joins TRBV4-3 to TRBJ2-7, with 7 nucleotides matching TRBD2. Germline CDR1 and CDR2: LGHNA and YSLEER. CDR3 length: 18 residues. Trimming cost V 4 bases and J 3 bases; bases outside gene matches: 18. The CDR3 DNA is TGCGCCAGCAGCCGAGATGTTCGGAGGGAGGGTTCTAGCTACGAGCAGTACTTC. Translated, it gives CASSRDVRREGSSYEQYF.

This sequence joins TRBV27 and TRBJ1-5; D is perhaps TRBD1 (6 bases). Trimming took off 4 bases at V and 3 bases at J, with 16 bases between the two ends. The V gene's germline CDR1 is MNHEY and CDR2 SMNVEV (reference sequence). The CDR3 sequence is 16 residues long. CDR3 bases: TGTGCCAGCAGTTCATGGCAGGGGCAAAACAATCAGCCCCAGCATTTT. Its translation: CASSSWQGQNNQPQHF.

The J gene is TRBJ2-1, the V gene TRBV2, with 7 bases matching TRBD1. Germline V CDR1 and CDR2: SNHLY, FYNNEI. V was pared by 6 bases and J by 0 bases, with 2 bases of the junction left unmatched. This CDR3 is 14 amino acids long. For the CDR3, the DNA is TGTGCCAGCAGGGGACAGAGCTCCTACAATGAGCAGTTCTTC. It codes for CASRGQSSYNEQFF.